This record concerns one T cell receptor (beta chain) sequence. A library of TCRbeta sequences, prepared with unique molecular identifiers, was generated. From the PCR reads, TCRdb called clonotypes with MiXCR, one entry per CDR3 protein. The sample holds 490,000 or so distinct CDR3 sequences; approximately 12% are singletons and the top ten take under 7%. The CDR3 sequence is 14 residues long. Germline loops: CDR1 SEHNR, CDR2 FQNEAQ (reference sequence). V was pared by 5 bases and J by 4 bases, with 12 bases between. The data were obtained in a study of T-cell reconstitution after alpha-beta-depleted transplantation in children.

Specimen: PBMCs from the stem cell graft donor, collected from the stem cell graft. The receptor's source is a human donor who donated a stem cell graft to a child with combined immunodeficiency. The chain recombines TRBV7-9 with TRBJ2-1; no clear D. The CDR3 nucleotides read TGTGCCAGCAGCATTGGACGTTCGTACAATGAGCAGTTCTTC. This codes for CASSIGRSYNEQFF.